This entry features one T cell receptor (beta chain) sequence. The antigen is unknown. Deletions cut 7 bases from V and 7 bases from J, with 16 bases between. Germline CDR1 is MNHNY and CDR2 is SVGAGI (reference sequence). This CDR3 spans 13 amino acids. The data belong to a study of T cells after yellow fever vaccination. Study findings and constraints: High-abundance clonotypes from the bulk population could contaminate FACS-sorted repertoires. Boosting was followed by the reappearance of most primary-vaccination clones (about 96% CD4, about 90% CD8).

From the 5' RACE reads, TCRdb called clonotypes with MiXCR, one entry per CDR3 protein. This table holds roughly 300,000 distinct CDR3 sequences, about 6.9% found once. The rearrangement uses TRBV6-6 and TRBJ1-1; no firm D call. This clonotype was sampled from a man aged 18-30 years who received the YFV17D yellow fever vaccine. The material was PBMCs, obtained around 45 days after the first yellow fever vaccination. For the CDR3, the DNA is TGTGCCAGCATCTACATCCCCGTGGGTGAAGCTTTCTTT. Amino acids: CASIYIPVGEAFF.